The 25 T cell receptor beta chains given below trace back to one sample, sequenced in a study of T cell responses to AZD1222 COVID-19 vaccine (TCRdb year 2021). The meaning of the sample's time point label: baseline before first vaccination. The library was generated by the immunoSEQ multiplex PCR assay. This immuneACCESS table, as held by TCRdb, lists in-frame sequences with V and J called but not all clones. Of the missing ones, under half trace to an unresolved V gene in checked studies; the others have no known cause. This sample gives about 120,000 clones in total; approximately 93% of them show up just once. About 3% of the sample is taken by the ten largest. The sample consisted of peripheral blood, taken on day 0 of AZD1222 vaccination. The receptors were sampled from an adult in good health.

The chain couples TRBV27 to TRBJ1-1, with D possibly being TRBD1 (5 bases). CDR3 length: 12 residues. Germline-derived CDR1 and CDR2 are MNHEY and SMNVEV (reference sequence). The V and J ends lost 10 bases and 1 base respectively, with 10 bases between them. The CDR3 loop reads CATLGGNTEAFF. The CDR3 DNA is TGTGCCACCTTGGGGGGGAACACTGAAGCTTTCTTT.

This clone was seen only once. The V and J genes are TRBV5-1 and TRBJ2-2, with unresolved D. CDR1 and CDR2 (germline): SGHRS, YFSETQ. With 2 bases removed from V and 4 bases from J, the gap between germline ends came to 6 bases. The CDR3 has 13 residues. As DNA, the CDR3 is TGCGCCAGCAGCTTAGGATCCACCGGGGAGCTGTTTTTT. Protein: CASSLGSTGELFF.

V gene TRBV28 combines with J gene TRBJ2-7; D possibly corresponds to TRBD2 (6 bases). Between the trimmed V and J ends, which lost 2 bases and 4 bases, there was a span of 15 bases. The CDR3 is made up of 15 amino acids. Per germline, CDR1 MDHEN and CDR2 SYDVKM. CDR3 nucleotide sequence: TGTGCCAGCAGTTTAAGGGCTAGCGTCTTGTACGAGCAGTACTTC. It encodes CASSLRASVLYEQYF.

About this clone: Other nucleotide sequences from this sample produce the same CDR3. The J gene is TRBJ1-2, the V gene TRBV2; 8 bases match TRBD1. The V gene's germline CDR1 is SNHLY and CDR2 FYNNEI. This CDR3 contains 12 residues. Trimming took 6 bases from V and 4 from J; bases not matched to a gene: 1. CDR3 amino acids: CASSRGPYGYTF. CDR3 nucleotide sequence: TGTGCCAGCAGCAGGGGGCCCTATGGCTACACCTTC. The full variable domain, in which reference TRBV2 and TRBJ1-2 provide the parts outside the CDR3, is EPEVTQTPSHQVTQMGQEVILRCVPISNHLYFYWYRQILGQKVEFLVSFYNNEISEKSEIFDDQFSVERPDGSNFTLKIRSTKLEDSAMYFCASSRGPYGYTFGSGTRLTVV.

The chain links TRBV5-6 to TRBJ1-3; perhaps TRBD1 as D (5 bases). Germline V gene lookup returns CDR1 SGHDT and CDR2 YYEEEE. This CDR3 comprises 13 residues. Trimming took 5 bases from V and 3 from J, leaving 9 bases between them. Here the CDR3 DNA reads TGTGCCAGCAGAACGGGGGGTGGAAACACCATATATTTT. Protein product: CASRTGGGNTIYF.

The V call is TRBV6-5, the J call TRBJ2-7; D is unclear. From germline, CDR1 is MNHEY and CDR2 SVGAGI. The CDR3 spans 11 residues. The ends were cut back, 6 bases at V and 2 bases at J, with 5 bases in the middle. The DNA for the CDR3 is TGTGCCAGCAGGACTGCCTACGAGCAGTACTTC. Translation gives CASRTAYEQYF.

The CDR3 sequence: CASSVEDQAGELFF. CDR3 bases: TGTGCCAGCAGTGTTGAGGACCAGGCCGGGGAGCTGTTTTTT. The chain combines TRBV6-4 with TRBJ2-2; no reliable D call. The V gene lost 4 bases and the J gene lost 6 bases, with 12 bases spanning the gap. The CDR3 is 14 amino acids. CDR1 MRHNA and CDR2 SNTAGT come from the germline V gene.

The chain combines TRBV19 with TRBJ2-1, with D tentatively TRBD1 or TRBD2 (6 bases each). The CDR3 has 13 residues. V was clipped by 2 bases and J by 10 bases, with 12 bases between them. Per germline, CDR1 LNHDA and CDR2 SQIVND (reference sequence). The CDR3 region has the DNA TGTGCCAGTAGTATACCGGAGGGGGGAGAGCAGTTCTTC. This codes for CASSIPEGGEQFF.

This chain's CDR3 is CASSRDSNQPQHF. In nucleotides, the CDR3 is TGTGCCAGCAGTCGAGATAGCAATCAGCCCCAGCATTTT. The chain employs TRBV9 and TRBJ1-5; D not resolved. Trimming cost V 5 bases and J 0 bases, with 6 bases left between them. The CDR3 sequence is 13 residues long. CDR1 is SGDLS, CDR2 YYNGEE, per germline.

The CDR3 region is CASVKGTSGFYEQFF. CDR3 in DNA: TGTGCCAGCGTGAAGGGGACTAGCGGATTCTATGAGCAGTTCTTC. The V and J genes are TRBV27 and TRBJ2-1, with 11 bases that match TRBD2. CDR3 length: 15 amino acids. The J segment lost 8 bases and the V segment lost 8 bases, leaving 11 bases of the junction unmatched. Germline assignment: CDR1 MNHEY and CDR2 SMNVEV (reference sequence).

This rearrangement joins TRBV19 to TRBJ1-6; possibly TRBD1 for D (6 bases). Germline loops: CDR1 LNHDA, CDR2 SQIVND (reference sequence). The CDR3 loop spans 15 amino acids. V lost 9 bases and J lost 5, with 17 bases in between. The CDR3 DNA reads TGTGCCAGCCGAACAGGGCAGGGGAATAATTCACCCCTCCACTTT. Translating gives CASRTGQGNNSPLHF.

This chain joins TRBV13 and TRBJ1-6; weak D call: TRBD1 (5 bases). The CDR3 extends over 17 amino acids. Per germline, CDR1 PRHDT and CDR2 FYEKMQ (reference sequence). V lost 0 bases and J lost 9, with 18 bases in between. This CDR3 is CASSLGQVLGLASPLHF. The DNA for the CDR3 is TGTGCCAGCAGCTTAGGACAGGTTTTAGGCCTGGCTTCACCCCTCCACTTT.

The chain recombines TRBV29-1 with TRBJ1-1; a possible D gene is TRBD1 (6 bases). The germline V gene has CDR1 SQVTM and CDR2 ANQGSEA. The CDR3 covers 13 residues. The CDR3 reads CRIQGLGNTEAFF. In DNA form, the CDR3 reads TGCAGGATACAGGGTTTGGGGAATACTGAAGCTTTCTTT.

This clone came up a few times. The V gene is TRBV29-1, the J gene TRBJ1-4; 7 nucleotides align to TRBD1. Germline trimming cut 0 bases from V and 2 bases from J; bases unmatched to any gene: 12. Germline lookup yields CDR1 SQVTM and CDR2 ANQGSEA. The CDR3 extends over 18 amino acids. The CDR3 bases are TGCAGCGTTGAAGATCAATTCCGGGACAGCTCCACTAATGAAAAACTGTTTTTT. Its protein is CSVEDQFRDSSTNEKLFF.

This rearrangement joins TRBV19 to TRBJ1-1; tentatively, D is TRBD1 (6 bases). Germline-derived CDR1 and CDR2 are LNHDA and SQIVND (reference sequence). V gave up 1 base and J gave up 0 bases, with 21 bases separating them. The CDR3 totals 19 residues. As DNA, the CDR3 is TGTGCCAGTAGTATAGTGGGGGGGGGCCCTGGCATCATGAACACTGAAGCTTTCTTT. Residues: CASSIVGGGPGIMNTEAFF.

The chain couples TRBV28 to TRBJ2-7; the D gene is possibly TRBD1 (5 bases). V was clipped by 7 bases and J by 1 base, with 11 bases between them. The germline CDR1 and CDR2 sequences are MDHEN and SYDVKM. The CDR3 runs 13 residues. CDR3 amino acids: CASNRPASYEQYF. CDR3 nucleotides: TGTGCCAGCAACAGGCCCGCTTCCTACGAGCAGTACTTC. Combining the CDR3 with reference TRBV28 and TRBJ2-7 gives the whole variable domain DVKVTQSSRYLVKRTGEKVFLECVQDMDHENMFWYRQDPGLGLRLIYFSYDVKMKEKGDIPEGYSVSREKKERFSLILESASTNQTSMYLCASNRPASYEQYFGPGTRLTVT.

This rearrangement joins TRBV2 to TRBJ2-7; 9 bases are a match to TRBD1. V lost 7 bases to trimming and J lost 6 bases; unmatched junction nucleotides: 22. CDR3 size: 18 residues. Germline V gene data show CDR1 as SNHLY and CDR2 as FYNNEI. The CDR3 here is CASNEVLGPGQGSREQYF. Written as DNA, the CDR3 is TGTGCCAGCAACGAAGTCTTGGGACCGGGACAGGGATCCCGCGAGCAGTACTTC.

The chain's CDR3 is CASSFDGRGHEQYF. CDR3 bases: TGCGCCAGCAGCTTCGACGGAAGGGGGCACGAGCAGTACTTC. The chain links TRBV5-1 to TRBJ2-7; 7 nucleotides align to TRBD1. With V trimmed by 2 bases and J by 5 bases, 7 bases remained unmatched. Germline CDR1 SGHRS, CDR2 YFSETQ. The CDR3 has 14 residues.

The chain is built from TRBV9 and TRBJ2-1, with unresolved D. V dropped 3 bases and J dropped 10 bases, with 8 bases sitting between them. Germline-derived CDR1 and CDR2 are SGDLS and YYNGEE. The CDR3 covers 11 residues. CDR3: CASSGSGEQFF. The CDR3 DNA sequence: TGTGCCAGCAGCGGATCCGGGGAGCAGTTCTTC.

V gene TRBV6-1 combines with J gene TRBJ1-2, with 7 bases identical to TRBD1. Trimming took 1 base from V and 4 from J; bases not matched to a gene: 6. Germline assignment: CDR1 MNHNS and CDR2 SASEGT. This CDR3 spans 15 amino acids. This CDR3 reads CASSEGTGVPYGYTF. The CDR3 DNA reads TGTGCCAGCAGTGAAGGTACAGGGGTCCCCTATGGCTACACCTTC.

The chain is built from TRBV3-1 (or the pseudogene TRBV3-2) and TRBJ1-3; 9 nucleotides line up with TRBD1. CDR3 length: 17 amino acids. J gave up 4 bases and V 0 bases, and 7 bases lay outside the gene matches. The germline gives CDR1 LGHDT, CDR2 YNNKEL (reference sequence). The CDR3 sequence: CASSQDLGTGQGNTIYF. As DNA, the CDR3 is TGTGCCAGCAGCCAAGATTTGGGGACAGGGCAGGGAAACACCATATATTTT.

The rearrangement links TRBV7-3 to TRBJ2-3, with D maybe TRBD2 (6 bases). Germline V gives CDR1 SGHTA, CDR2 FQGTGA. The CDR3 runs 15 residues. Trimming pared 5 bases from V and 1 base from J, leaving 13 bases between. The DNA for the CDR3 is TGTGCCAGCAGCCAAAGTGGCGGGGGCACAGATACGCAGTATTTT. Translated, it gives CASSQSGGGTDTQYF.

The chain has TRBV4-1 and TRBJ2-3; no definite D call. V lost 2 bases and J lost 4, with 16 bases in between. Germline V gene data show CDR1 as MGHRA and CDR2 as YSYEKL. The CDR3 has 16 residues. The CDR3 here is CASSQSPLRSADTQYF. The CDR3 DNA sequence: TGCGCCAGCAGCCAAAGCCCACTAAGGAGCGCAGATACGCAGTATTTT.

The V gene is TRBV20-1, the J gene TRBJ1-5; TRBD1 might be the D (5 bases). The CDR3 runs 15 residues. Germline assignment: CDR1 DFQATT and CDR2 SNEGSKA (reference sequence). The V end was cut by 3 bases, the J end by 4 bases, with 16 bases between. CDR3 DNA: TGCAGTGCTAGTCCCGGGGCGGGTCCAAATCAGCCCCAGCATTTT. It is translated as CSASPGAGPNQPQHF.

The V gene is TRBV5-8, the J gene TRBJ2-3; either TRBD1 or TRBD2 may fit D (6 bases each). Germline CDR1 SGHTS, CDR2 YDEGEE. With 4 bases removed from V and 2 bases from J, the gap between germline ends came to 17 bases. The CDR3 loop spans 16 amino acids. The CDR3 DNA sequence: TGTGCCAGCAGCCCGGACGGGGGCCGACTCACAGATACGCAGTATTTT. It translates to CASSPDGGRLTDTQYF. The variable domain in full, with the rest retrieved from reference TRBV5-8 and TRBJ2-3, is EAGVTQSPTHLIKTRGQQATLRCSPISGHTSVYWYQQALGLGLQFLLWYDEGEERNRGNFPPRFSGRQFPNYSSELNVNALELEDSALYLCASSPDGGRLTDTQYFGPGTRLTVL.